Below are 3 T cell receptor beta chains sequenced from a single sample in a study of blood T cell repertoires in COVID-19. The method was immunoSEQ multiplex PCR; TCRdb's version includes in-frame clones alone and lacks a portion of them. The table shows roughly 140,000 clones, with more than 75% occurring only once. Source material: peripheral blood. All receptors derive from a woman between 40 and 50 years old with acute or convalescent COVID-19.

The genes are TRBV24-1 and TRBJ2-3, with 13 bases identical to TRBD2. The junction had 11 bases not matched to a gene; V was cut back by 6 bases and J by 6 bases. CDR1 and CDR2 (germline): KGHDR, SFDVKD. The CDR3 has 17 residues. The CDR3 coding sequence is TGTGCCACCAGTCCAATTGGGACTAGCGGGGATGGCGATACGCAGTATTTT. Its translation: CATSPIGTSGDGDTQYF.

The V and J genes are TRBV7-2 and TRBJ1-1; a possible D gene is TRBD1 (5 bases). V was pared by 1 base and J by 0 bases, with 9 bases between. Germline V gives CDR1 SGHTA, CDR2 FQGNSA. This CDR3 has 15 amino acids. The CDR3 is CASSLEGEMNTEAFF. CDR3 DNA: TGTGCCAGCAGCTTAGAAGGGGAAATGAACACTGAAGCTTTCTTT.

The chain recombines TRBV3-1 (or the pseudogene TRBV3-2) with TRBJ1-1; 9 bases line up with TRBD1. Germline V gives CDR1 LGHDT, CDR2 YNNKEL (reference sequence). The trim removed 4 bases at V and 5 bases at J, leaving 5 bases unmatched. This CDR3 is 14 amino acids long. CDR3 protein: CASSLQGAKTEAFF. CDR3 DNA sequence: TGTGCCAGCAGCCTACAGGGGGCGAAAACTGAAGCTTTCTTT.